The rows below give T cell receptor beta chains drawn from one sample of a study of response to subunit inactivated influenza vaccine. TCRdb reanalysed the RT-PCR reads using MiXCR and keeps one entry per CDR3 protein. The repertoire holds 550,000 to 600,000 distinct CDR3 sequences, with about 11% as singletons. The sequenced sample was PBMCs from blood, obtained on the day of vaccination. The origin of the receptors is a man over 45 who received an inactivated influenza vaccine. Both conserved end residues are trimmed from each CDR3. Part of the rows lack a size; the others show once, few, many or a class for expanded clones.

CDR3 protein	V gene	clone size	J gene
ASSLDWNSYEQY	TRBV7-2	.	TRBJ2-7
ASSYSMSGSNTGELF	TRBV6-2/TRBV6-3	.	TRBJ2-2
ASSLSIAGNTGELF	TRBV27	few	TRBJ2-2
AVSAGLAVTEQF	TRBV10-3	.	TRBJ2-1
ASTGGASGELF	TRBV12-3/TRBV12-4	many	TRBJ2-2
ASNSLYSNTGELF	TRBV5-1	few	TRBJ2-2
ASSSSPLNTEAF	TRBV6-5	few	TRBJ1-1
ASSTSGTGTEKLF	TRBV5-1	few	TRBJ1-4
ASSLARHTQY	TRBV12-3/TRBV12-4	few	TRBJ2-3
ASSVATGGRTDTQY	TRBV9	few	TRBJ2-3
ASSLARRGEQF	TRBV7-7	.	TRBJ2-1
AWSWSTEAI	TRBV30	once	TRBJ1-1
SVEAGNTGELF	TRBV29-1	.	TRBJ2-2
ASSWTLGSNQPQH	TRBV7-2	many	TRBJ1-5
SARGVRGYSPLH	TRBV20-1	few	TRBJ1-6
ASSVEAGENEQY	TRBV9	.	TRBJ2-7
AWSTGLAATDTQY	TRBV30	.	TRBJ2-3
ASRSSGGFTGELF	TRBV10-2	few	TRBJ2-2
ASIKGSAGELF	TRBV6-2/TRBV6-3	few	TRBJ2-2
ASSRQLGSEQY	TRBV16	few	TRBJ2-7
SARDRGLDNSPLH	TRBV20-1	few	TRBJ1-6
ASKRTAGGTEAF	TRBV12-3/TRBV12-4	.	TRBJ1-1
ASSLRTASTDTQY	TRBV5-1	many	TRBJ2-3